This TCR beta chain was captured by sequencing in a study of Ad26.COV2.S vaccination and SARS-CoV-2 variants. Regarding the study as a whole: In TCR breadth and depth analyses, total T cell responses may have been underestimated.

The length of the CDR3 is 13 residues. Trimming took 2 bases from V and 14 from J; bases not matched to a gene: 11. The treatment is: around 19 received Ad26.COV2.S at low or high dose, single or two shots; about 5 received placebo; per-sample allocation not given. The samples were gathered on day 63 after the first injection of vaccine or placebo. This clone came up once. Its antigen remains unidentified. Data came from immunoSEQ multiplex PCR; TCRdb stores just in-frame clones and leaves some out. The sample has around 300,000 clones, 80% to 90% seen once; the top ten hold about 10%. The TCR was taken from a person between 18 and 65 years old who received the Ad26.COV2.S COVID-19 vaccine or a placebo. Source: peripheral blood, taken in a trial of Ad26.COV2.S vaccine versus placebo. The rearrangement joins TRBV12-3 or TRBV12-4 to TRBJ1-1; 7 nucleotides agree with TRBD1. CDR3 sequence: CASSLFEGAPGFF. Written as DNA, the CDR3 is TGTGCCAGCAGTTTATTCGAGGGGGCACCGGGCTTCTTT.